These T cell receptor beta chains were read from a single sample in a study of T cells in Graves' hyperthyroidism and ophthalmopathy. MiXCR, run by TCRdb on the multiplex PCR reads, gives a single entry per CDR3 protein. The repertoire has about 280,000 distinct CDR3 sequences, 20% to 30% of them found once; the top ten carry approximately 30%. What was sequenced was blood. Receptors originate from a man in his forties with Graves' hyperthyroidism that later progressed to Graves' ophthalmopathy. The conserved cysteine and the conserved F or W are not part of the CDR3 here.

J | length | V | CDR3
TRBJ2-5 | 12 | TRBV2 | ASRKDRSQETQY
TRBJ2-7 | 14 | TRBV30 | AWSPTRTAQGYEQY
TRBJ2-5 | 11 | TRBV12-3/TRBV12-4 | ASSKLAEETQY
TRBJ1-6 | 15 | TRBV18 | ASSPHAPGPNNSPLH
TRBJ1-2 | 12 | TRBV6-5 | ASSNPGQLYGYT
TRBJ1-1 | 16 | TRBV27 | ASSLLSIRGGLRTEAF
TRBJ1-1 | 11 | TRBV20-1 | SAPRDGNTEAF
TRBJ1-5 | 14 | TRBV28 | ACSLLQGIGNQPQH
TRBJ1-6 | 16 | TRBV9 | ASSPTAGQPHYNSPLH
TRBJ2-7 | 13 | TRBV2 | ASWGRDRVTSEQY
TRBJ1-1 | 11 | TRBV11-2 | ASSQDRAIEAF
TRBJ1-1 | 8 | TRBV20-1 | SAMSTEAF
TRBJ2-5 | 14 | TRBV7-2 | ASSSRLAELQETQY
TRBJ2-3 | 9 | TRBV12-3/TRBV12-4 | ASSPADTQY
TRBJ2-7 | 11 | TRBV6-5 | ASNPGVDYEQY
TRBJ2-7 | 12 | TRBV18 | ASSLDRSGYEQY
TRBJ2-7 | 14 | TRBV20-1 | SAMGAGASLLGEQY
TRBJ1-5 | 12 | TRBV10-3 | ATNREGVHQPQH
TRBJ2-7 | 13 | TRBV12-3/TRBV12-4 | ASSSLRGLPYEQY
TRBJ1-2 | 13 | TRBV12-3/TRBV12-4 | ASSHSTGSNYGYT
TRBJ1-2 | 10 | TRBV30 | AWSRGNYGYT
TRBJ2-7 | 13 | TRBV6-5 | ASSYSRDSSYEQY
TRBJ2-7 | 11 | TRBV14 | AIPRGHVDEQY
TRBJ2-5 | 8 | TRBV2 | VSGQETQY
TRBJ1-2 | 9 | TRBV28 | ASSRRNGYT
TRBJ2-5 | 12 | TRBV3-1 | ASSQDGGGETQY
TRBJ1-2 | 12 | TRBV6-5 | ASSLDRVHYGYT
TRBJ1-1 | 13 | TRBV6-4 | ASREPGTPVPEAF
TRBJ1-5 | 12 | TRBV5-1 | ASSPRTMYQPQH
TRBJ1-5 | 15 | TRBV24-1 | ATSDSTQGDGNQPQH
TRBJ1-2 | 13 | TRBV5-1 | ASSLDWGRDYGYT
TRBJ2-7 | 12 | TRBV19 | ASSIKLEGYEQY
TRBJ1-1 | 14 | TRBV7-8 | ASSLWADFMNTEAF
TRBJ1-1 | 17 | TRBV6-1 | ASSERGTGGGGVNTEAF
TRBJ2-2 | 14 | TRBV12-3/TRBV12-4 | ASSPSGTMNTGELF
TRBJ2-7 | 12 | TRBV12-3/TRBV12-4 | ASSLGDLAYEQY
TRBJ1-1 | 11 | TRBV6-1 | ASSADRLTEAF
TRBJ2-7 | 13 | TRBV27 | ASSSPGLLSYEQY
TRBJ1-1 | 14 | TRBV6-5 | ASSYSWGPRNTEAF
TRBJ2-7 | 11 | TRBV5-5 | ASGGLSGYEQY
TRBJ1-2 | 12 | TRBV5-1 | ASSLGTGFYGYT